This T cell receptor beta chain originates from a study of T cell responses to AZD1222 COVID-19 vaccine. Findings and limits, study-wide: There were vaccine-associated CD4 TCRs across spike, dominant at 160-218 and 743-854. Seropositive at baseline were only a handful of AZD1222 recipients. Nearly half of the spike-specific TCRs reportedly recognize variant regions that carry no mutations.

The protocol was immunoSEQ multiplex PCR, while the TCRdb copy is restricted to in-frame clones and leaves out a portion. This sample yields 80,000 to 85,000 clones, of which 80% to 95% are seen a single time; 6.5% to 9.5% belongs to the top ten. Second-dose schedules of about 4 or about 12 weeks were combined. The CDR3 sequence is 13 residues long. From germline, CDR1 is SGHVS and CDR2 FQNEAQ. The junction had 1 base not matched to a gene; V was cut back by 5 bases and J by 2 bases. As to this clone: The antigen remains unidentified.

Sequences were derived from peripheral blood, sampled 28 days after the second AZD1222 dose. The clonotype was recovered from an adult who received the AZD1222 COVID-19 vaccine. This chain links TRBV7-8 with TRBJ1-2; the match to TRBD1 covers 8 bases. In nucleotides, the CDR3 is TGTGCCAGCAGCGGACAGGGCAACTATGGCTACACCTTC. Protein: CASSGQGNYGYTF. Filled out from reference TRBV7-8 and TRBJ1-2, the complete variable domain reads GAGVSQSPRYKVAKRGQDVALRCDPISGHVSLFWYQQALGQGPEFLTYFQNEAQLDKSGLPSDRFFAERPEGSVSTLKIQRTQQEDSAVYLCASSGQGNYGYTFGSGTRLTVV.